This TCR beta chain appears in the sequencing data of a study of T-cell memory formation after mild COVID-19. Study at large: Each donor largely had its own TCR clusters.

CDR1 SGHTA and CDR2 FQGNSA come from the germline V gene. Trimming removed 2 bases from V and 2 bases from J, with 13 bases in between. The CDR3 covers 16 residues. In the case of this clonotype: Its antigen is currently unknown.

Study observations and caveats: Mainly CM and EM harbored the contracting CD4+ clones; mainly EMRA harbored the CD8+ ones.

Researchers used 5'RACE with constant-segment primers to make TCR alpha and TCR beta cDNA libraries that carry sample barcodes and UMIs. TCRdb reprocessed the 5' RACE reads with MiXCR, giving one entry per CDR3 protein. The sample has almost 350,000 distinct CDR3 sequences, 20% to 25% seen once; the top ten hold around 20%. The chain uses TRBV7-2 and TRBJ2-4; D is possibly TRBD2 (5 bases). This clonotype was obtained from a man between 18 and 35 years old who had mild COVID-19 (a few samples of this study predate the infection). Cell type and time point are not known. The sequenced sample was PBMCs or a T cell subset sorted from them (not recorded which). The CDR3: CASSLFSGTTKNIQYF. In nucleotides, the CDR3 is TGTGCCAGCAGCTTATTCAGCGGAACCACCAAAAACATTCAGTACTTC.